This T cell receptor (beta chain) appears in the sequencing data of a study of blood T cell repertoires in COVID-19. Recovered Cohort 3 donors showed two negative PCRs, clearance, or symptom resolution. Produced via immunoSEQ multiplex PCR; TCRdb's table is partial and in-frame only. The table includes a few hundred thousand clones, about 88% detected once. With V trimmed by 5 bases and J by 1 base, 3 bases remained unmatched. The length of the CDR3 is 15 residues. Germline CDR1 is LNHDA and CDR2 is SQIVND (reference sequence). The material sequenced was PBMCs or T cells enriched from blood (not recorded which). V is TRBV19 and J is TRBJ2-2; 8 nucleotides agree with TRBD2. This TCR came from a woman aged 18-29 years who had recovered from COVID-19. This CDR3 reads CASSPGTRNTGELFF. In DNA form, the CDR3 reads TGTGCCAGTAGTCCCGGGACTAGGAACACCGGGGAGCTGTTTTTT.